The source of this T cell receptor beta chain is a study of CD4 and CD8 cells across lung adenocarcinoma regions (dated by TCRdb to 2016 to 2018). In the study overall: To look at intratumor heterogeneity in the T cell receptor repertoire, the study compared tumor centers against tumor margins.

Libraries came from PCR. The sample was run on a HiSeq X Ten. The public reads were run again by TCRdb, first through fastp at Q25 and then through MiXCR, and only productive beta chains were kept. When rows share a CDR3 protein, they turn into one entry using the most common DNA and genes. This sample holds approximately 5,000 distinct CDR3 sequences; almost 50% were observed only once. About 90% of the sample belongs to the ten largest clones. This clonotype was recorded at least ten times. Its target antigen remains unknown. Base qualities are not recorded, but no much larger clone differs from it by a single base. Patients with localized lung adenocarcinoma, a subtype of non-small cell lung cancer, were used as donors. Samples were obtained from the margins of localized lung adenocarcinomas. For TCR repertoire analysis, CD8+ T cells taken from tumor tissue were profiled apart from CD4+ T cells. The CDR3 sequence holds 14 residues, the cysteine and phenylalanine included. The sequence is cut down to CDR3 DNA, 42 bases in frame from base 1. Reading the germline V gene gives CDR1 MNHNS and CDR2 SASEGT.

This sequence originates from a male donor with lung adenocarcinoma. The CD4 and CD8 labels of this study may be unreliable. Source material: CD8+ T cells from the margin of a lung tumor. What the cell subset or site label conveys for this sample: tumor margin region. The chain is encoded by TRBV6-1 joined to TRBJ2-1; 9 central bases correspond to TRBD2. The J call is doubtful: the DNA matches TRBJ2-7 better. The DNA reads TGTGCCAGCGGGACTAGCATTCGTTTATTGGAGCAGTACTTC. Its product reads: CASGTSIRLLEQYF.